This T cell receptor beta chain comes out of a study of blood T cell repertoires in COVID-19. Across the study: T cells, B-cell-depleted T cells, or PBMCs provided the cDNA or gDNA that served as material.

Per the original methods: Quantification of nucleated cells was approximated via reference gene primer amplification. Measured with immunoSEQ multiplex PCR; TCRdb has only the in-frame clones, and not every one. For V, J and clone size, that table is used; D and trimming come from the DNA. The sample consists of 100,000 to 150,000 clones, around 82% of them appearing once. This CDR3 region has 14 residues. The V gene end was trimmed by 4 bases and the J gene end by 5 bases; junction bases not matched to a gene: 6. The germline V gene encodes CDR1 SGHTS and CDR2 YDEGEE. The sample comprised peripheral blood. The chain links TRBV5-8 to TRBJ1-3, with 7 bases aligning to TRBD1. This sequence originates from a man older than 75 with active or convalescent COVID-19. CDR3 residues: CASSVDRARNTIYF. For the CDR3, the DNA is TGTGCCAGCAGCGTTGACAGGGCCCGAAACACCATATATTTT.